This T cell receptor beta chain comes out of a study of spatial heterogeneity in lung cancer. Study at large: When follow-up PBMC samples existed, they were sequenced (at a median of about 2 years after resection).

A few counts support this clonotype. Unique molecular identifiers tagged every individual TCR cDNA molecule. Each CDR3 protein is one row after TCRdb ran MiXCR on the 5' RACE reads. The sample has approximately 110,000 distinct CDR3 sequences; roughly 10% are singletons. Specified time point: blood at routine non-recurrence follow-up after resection. Unsorted whole RNA from tumor, nontumor lung or frozen PBMC underwent sequencing. The sample here was PBMCs, taken at follow-up. The sequence came from a female donor with early-stage non-small cell lung cancer.

As DNA, the CDR3 is TGTGCCAGCAGTTACTTCGGGGGAGCGAAGAGCACAGATACGCAGTATTTT. This sequence encodes CASSYFGGAKSTDTQYF. The chain has TRBV6-5 and TRBJ2-3, with D perhaps matching TRBD2 (6 bases). Germline-derived CDR1 and CDR2 are MNHEY and SVGAGI. CDR3 length: 17 amino acids. V gave up 1 base and J gave up 0 bases, with 14 bases separating them.